One sample yielded the 21 T cell receptor beta chains listed below, sequenced in a study of diagnostic markers for celiac disease. TCRdb reanalyzed the reads and collapses them to one entry per CDR3 protein, without DNA. The ten most abundant clones cover 6% to 6.5% of a sample with about 7,500 distinct CDR3 sequences. The sample consisted of either unsorted cells or a sorted T cell fraction (not recorded which). The receptors here all came from a human donor. This table probably holds off-target reads from a library built for another chain.

The genes are TRBV19 and TRBJ2-2; TCRdb proposes TRBD2, but this gene call is untestable without DNA. The length of the CDR3 is 16 residues. The germline CDR1 and CDR2 sequences are LNHDA and SQIVND (reference sequence). This CDR3 reads CASSHKVSRGTGELFF.

The chain couples TRBV10-3 to TRBJ1-2; absent DNA, TCRdb's TRBD1 call cannot be checked. Germline V lookup: CDR1 ENHRY, CDR2 SYGVKD. This CDR3 has 16 amino acids. The CDR3 spells CAISEAGQGVNYGYTF.

This chain joins TRBV2 and TRBJ1-5; TCRdb selects TRBD1, and the lack of DNA leaves this call unchecked. Germline assignment: CDR1 SNHLY and CDR2 FYNNEI. The CDR3 runs 13 residues. CDR3 region: CASSGDTNQPQHF.

This clonotype shows up as medium-sized by frequency. The chain has TRBV7-9 and TRBJ2-2; TCRdb selects TRBD1, and the lack of DNA leaves this call unchecked. From germline, CDR1 is SEHNR and CDR2 FQNEAQ (reference sequence). CDR3 length: 15 amino acids. The CDR3 loop reads CASSFQTGPTGELFF.

The chain carries TRBV5-1 and TRBJ2-7; TCRdb calls TRBD2, which cannot be checked without DNA. The CDR3 consists of 14 residues. Germline V gene data show CDR1 as SGHRS and CDR2 as YFSETQ. The CDR3: CASSPPSGLSEQYF.

The genes are TRBV3-1 and TRBJ2-5. This CDR3 has 15 amino acids. Germline-derived CDR1 and CDR2 are LGHDT and YNNKEL (reference sequence). The CDR3 sequence is CASSQDLRTEETQYF.

The genes are TRBV7-3 and TRBJ2-7; TCRdb designates TRBD2, a call that cannot be tested without DNA. CDR3 length: 17 amino acids. Germline V gene sequence: CDR1 SGHTA, CDR2 FQGTGA. The CDR3 is CASPRKGLAEMSYEQYF.

This chain connects TRBV10-3 to TRBJ1-2; TCRdb's D call of TRBD1 is untestable without DNA. This CDR3 contains 13 residues. CDR1 and CDR2 from the germline V gene are ENHRY and SYGVKD. The CDR3 spells CASTGRGEYGYTF.

Judged by frequency, this clonotype is medium-sized. The CDR3 protein is CASSPGGMVSETQYF. The chain uses TRBV7-2 and TRBJ2-5; TCRdb outputs TRBD1, but without DNA this stays unchecked. CDR3 length equals 15 residues. CDR1 and CDR2 from the germline V gene are SGHTA and FQGNSA. The complete variable domain, with remaining parts taken from reference TRBV7-2 and TRBJ2-5, reads GAGVSQSPSNKVTEKGKDVELRCDPISGHTALYWYRQSLGQGLEFLIYFQGNSAPDKSGLPSDRFSAERTGGSVSTLTIQRTQQEDSAVYLCASSPGGMVSETQYFGPGTRLLVL.

By frequency, this clonotype registers medium-sized. The genes are TRBV28 and TRBJ2-3; TCRdb's assignment of TRBD2 cannot be checked, as there is no DNA. This CDR3 is built from 19 residues. Germline lookup yields CDR1 MDHEN and CDR2 SYDVKM. The CDR3 here is CASSSPLAGAGRYTDTQYF.

This chain connects TRBV28 to TRBJ2-1; absent DNA, TCRdb's TRBD1 call cannot be checked. The length of the CDR3 is 14 residues. Per the germline V gene, CDR1 is MDHEN and CDR2 is SYDVKM. Here the CDR3 reads CASRIYQGADEQFF.

This clonotype counts as medium-sized by frequency. This rearrangement joins TRBV7-2 to TRBJ2-3; TCRdb names TRBD2, which stays unverified in the absence of DNA. Looked up from germline, CDR1 is SGHTA and CDR2 is FQGNSA. The CDR3 contains 16 residues. Here the CDR3 reads CASSLVATLPADTQYF.

This clonotype is identified as medium-sized (0.01 to 0.1%) from frequency. The V call is TRBV5-1, the J call TRBJ1-6; TCRdb picks TRBD1, but there is no DNA to check that call. The CDR3 is 17 residues long. Germline CDR1 reads SGHRS; CDR2 reads YFSETQ. The CDR3 loop reads CASSLHTGASDNSPLHF.

V gene TRBV19 combines with J gene TRBJ2-3; lacking DNA, the TRBD1 call made by TCRdb goes unchecked. The CDR3 sequence is 12 residues long. Per germline, CDR1 LNHDA and CDR2 SQIVND (reference sequence). CDR3 protein: CASQTPGDTQYF.

This chain links TRBV11-2 with TRBJ2-3; checking the TCRdb D call of TRBD2 is not possible without DNA. Germline loops: CDR1 SGHAT, CDR2 FQNNGV. The CDR3 is 18 residues long. The CDR3 sequence: CASSLGLFFGGATDTQYF.

The chain is built from TRBV6-2 or TRBV6-3 and TRBJ1-2. CDR3 length: 13 amino acids. Germline lookup yields CDR1 MNHEY and CDR2 SVGEGT. CDR3 in amino acids: CASTYTSNYGYTF.

The rearrangement joins TRBV12-3 or TRBV12-4 to TRBJ1-5; TCRdb selects TRBD1, and the lack of DNA leaves this call unchecked. The CDR3 runs 14 residues. The CDR3 sequence: CASRMTGLFQPQHF.

By frequency, this clonotype registers medium-sized (0.01 to 0.1%). The chain couples TRBV7-2 to TRBJ1-5; TCRdb designates TRBD1, a call that cannot be tested without DNA. The CDR3 is 14 residues long. Germline assignment: CDR1 SGHTA and CDR2 FQGNSA. The CDR3 is CASSADRTGGAQHF.

The rearrangement joins TRBV5-1 to TRBJ2-7; the TCRdb D gene call, TRBD2, has no DNA to confirm it. Germline CDR1 SGHRS, CDR2 YFSETQ. The CDR3 is 16 amino acids. This CDR3 is CASSAGGDLTGGEQYF.

The chain is built from TRBV5-1 and TRBJ2-5; the TCRdb call, TRBD1, lacks DNA for checking. The CDR3 consists of 15 residues. CDR1 and CDR2 (germline): SGHRS, YFSETQ. The CDR3: CASSFGTVFAETQYF. The full variable domain, rest sourced from reference TRBV5-1 and TRBJ2-5, is KAGVTQTPRYLIKTRGQQVTLSCSPISGHRSVSWYQQTPGQGLQFLFEYFSETQRNKGNFPGRFSGRQFSNSRSEMNVSTLELGDSALYLCASSFGTVFAETQYFGPGTRLLVL.

This chain connects TRBV7-2 to TRBJ1-2; the TRBD1 assignment by TCRdb is unverifiable without DNA. Per the germline V gene, CDR1 is SGHTA and CDR2 is FQGNSA. The CDR3 runs to 16 residues. CDR3: CASSLSPVGGVRGYTF.